The rows below give T cell receptor beta chains drawn from one sample of a study of cytotoxic CD8 clonotypes in ibrutinib-treated CLL. Sequencing was performed with immunoSEQ multiplex PCR; in TCRdb, only in-frame clones are kept and a portion is missing. The sample includes some 170,000 clones, 70% to 90% of them seen just once. The sample here was PBMCs, taken at disease progression, from a patient treated with ibrutinib. Receptor source: a human donor with chronic lymphocytic leukemia. Both conserved end residues are part of each CDR3. The D gene is left open where the match is weak. For some rows the clone size is stated as once, few or many, or as a class when expanded; others skip it.

.	TRBV7-6	.	TRBJ2-5	TGTGCCAGCAGCTTTTCTAGCGCGGAGACCCAGTACTTC	CASSFSSAETQYF
.	TRBV19	.	TRBJ2-1	TGTGCCAGTAGTATCCCCGGCGGAGGGCACTCCTACAATGAGCAGTTCTTC	CASSIPGGGHSYNEQFF
.	TRBV19	.	TRBJ1-1	TGTGCCAGTAGTATAGTCGGAGATTACGTGAACACTGAAGCTTTCTTT	CASSIVGDYVNTEAFF
.	TRBV28	.	TRBJ1-5	TGTGCCAGCAGTTTGGAGGGTTCCAATCAGCCCCAGCATTTT	CASSLEGSNQPQHF
.	TRBV29-1	.	TRBJ1-2	TGCAGCGTCCGAGCAGGGGCTAACTATGGCTACACCTTC	CSVRAGANYGYTF
.	TRBV7-9	TRBD2	TRBJ2-7	TGTGCCAGCAGCTCTAGGGGCCTAGCGGGAGCCTACGAGCAGTACTTC	CASSSRGLAGAYEQYF
.	TRBV14	TRBD2	TRBJ2-2	TGTGCCAGCAGCCTCCTAGCGGGTCTAAACACCGGGGAGCTGTTTTTT	CASSLLAGLNTGELFF
.	TRBV7-3	TRBD2	TRBJ2-3	TGTGCCAGCAGCTCGGGACTAGCGGGAACAGATACGCAGTATTTT	CASSSGLAGTDTQYF
.	TRBV10-3	TRBD1	TRBJ2-1	TGTGCCATCAACAGGGGGCAGGACAATGAGCAGTTCTTC	CAINRGQDNEQFF
.	TRBV7-9	TRBD2	TRBJ2-1	TGTGCCAGCAGCTTTTTTGGCGGGGGACTTTACAATGAGCAGTTCTTC	CASSFFGGGLYNEQFF
.	TRBV7-9	.	TRBJ2-1	TGTGCCAGCAGGCCTACGGGGAATGAGCAGTTCTTC	CASRPTGNEQFF
.	TRBV30	.	TRBJ2-1	TGTGCCTTCTCGGCCGTAAATGAGCAGTTCTTC	CAFSAVNEQFF
once	TRBV10-3	TRBD2	TRBJ2-5	TGTGCCATCAGTAAAGGACTAGCGGAGGAAGAGACCCAGTACTTC	CAISKGLAEEETQYF
.	TRBV13	.	TRBJ2-1	TGTGCCAGCAGCCCACAGGTCCTGATCGGCGGGGATGAGCAGTTCTTC	CASSPQVLIGGDEQFF
.	TRBV5-1	TRBD1	TRBJ2-3	TGCGCCAGCAGCTTGGGGGACAGGGGCACAGATACGCAGTATTTT	CASSLGDRGTDTQYF
.	TRBV15	TRBD2	TRBJ2-2	TGTGCCACCAGCGGGTACGGGACTAGCTCTCCGAACACCGGGGAGCTGTTTTTT	CATSGYGTSSPNTGELFF
.	TRBV6-6	TRBD1	TRBJ1-5	TGTGCCAGCAGTTACGCACAGGACAGGAGCAATCAGCCCCAGCATTTT	CASSYAQDRSNQPQHF
few	TRBV7-9	TRBD1	TRBJ2-1	TGTGCCAGCAGCGCCCGGGACAGGGGACTAGAGCAGTTCTTC	CASSARDRGLEQFF
once	TRBV6-5	.	TRBJ2-2	TGTGCCAGCAGTTTAAGGGTCGGGGAGCTGTTTTTT	CASSLRVGELFF
.	TRBV5-1	TRBD2	TRBJ2-2	TGCGCCAGCAGCTTGCCCGATCCCGGGACTAGCGGGAGTAGGGGGACCGGGGAGCTGTTTTTT	CASSLPDPGTSGSRGTGELFF
.	TRBV11-2	TRBD1	TRBJ1-1	TGTGCCAGCAGCTTGACAGGGGGCGAGGGATTTCTAGACTTT	CASSLTGGEGFLDF
few	TRBV7-3	.	TRBJ2-2	TGTGCCAGCAGCCCGACCCTCGCTGCGAACACCGGGGAGCTGTTTTTT	CASSPTLAANTGELFF
.	TRBV5-6	.	TRBJ2-1	TGTGCCAGCAGCTTGATGTTGGGGATAGGCAGCCCTACCTACAATGAGCAGTTCTTC	CASSLMLGIGSPTYNEQFF
.	TRBV5-1	.	TRBJ1-2	TGCGCCAGCAGCTGGGGTCGATACGGGCAGGGTACTGTCTACGACTATGGCTACACCTTC	CASSWGRYGQGTVYDYGYTF
once	TRBV2	.	TRBJ2-1	TGTGCCAGCAGGTTCCTAGGAGGGAGTGCTGGCGATGAGCAGTTCTTC	CASRFLGGSAGDEQFF
.	TRBV28	.	TRBJ1-5	TGTGCCAGCAGTTCCTCAGATCAGCCCCAGCATTTT	CASSSSDQPQHF
.	TRBV6-5	.	TRBJ2-4	TGTGCCAGCAGTTACCCGGGACTGCTGGGGGTAGGCATTCAGTACTTC	CASSYPGLLGVGIQYF
.	TRBV27	.	TRBJ2-7	TGTGCCAGCAGTTTACTCGGGAACTACGAGCAGTACTTC	CASSLLGNYEQYF
.	TRBV9	TRBD2	TRBJ2-2	TGTGCCAGCACCCCCAAACCCCCTAGCGGGAGCCCGGGCGGGGAGCTGTTTTTT	CASTPKPPSGSPGGELFF
once	TRBV7-2	.	TRBJ1-5	TGTGCCAGCGTCCGGGGCCCGAATCAGCCCCAGCATTTT	CASVRGPNQPQHF
once	TRBV5-6	.	TRBJ1-2	TGTGCCAGCAGCCCACTAACTAACTATGGCTACACCTTC	CASSPLTNYGYTF
.	TRBV27	.	TRBJ2-3	TGTGCCAGCAGTTTGAGTGCCGCCACAGATACGCAGTATTTT	CASSLSAATDTQYF
.	TRBV29-1	TRBD2	TRBJ2-1	TGCAGCGTTTGGCTAGCGGGTACAAAGGGCTCCTACAATGAGCAGTTCTTC	CSVWLAGTKGSYNEQFF